These T cell receptor beta chains were read from a single sample in a study of cytotoxic CD8 clonotypes in ibrutinib-treated CLL. TCRdb keeps only in-frame clones here, not all; method: immunoSEQ multiplex PCR. The sample carries approximately 200,000 clones, around three quarters recorded once. The source was PBMCs, collected after 24 months of ibrutinib treatment. The receptors derive from a human donor with chronic lymphocytic leukemia. Both conserved end residues are part of each CDR3. The order of the fields is V gene, J gene, clone size, D gene, CDR3 DNA, CDR3 protein. A D gene is named only where the DNA matches it firmly. Clone size is given for some rows only: seen once, a few or many times, or a class if the clone is expanded.

>TRBV7-6|TRBJ2-7|.|TRBD2
TGTGCCAGCAGCTCGCGGACTAGCGGTCCCCGGAGTTACGAGCAGTACTTC
CASSSRTSGPRSYEQYF
>TRBV2|TRBJ1-2|few|.
TGTGCCAGCAGTGCGGGCGGCAGCTATGGCTACACCTTC
CASSAGGSYGYTF
>TRBV7-2|TRBJ2-1|few|.
TGTGCCAGCAGCCCTATAGCCCTAAGCTCCTACAATGAGCAGTTCTTC
CASSPIALSSYNEQFF
>TRBV5-1|TRBJ2-7|.|.
TGCGCCAGCAGCTTTAATCTCCAATCACCTTACGAGCAGTACTTC
CASSFNLQSPYEQYF
>TRBV5-1|TRBJ2-5|.|.
TGCGCCAGCAGCTTGGGGCTCCAAGAGACCCAGTACTTC
CASSLGLQETQYF
>TRBV19|TRBJ2-2|many|TRBD2
TGTGCCAGTAGTATCGGTACTAGCGGGATCAGGGAGCTGTTTTTT
CASSIGTSGIRELFF
>TRBV6-1|TRBJ2-5|.|.
TGTGCCAGCAGTGATTCGTTTGAGACCCAGTACTTC
CASSDSFETQYF
>TRBV9|TRBJ1-3|.|TRBD1
TGTGCCAGCAGCGTGAACCCGGGACAGTTCAACTCTGGAAACACCATATATTTT
CASSVNPGQFNSGNTIYF
>TRBV7-8|TRBJ2-7|.|TRBD2
TGTGCCAGCAGCTCAAGGACTAGCGCGCACTCCTACGAGCAGTACTTC
CASSSRTSAHSYEQYF
>TRBV19|TRBJ2-7|few|.
TGTGCCAGTAGTATTGAGGGGGCGGGATACTACGAGCAGTACTTC
CASSIEGAGYYEQYF
>TRBV6-5|TRBJ1-4|.|.
TGTGCCAGCAGTTACAGGGGCTATGAAAAACTGTTTTTT
CASSYRGYEKLFF
>TRBV2|TRBJ2-1|.|.
TGTGCCAGCAGTGTAGACAGGAAGCAGTTCTTC
CASSVDRKQFF
>TRBV28|TRBJ1-1|.|TRBD1
TGTGCCAGCACCTTGACAGGGACGAACACTGAAGCTTTCTTT
CASTLTGTNTEAFF
>TRBV6-5|TRBJ1-5|.|TRBD1
TGTGCCAGCAGTTACGGACAGGGCGGGCAGCCCCAGCATTTT
CASSYGQGGQPQHF
>TRBV7-2|TRBJ2-3|.|TRBD2
TGTGCCAGCAGCTTAGGACTAGCGGGAGCAGATACGCAGTATTTT
CASSLGLAGADTQYF
>TRBV5-4|TRBJ2-5|.|TRBD1
TGTGCCAGCAGCCCCCATCCGGACAGGAAAGAGACCCAGTACTTC
CASSPHPDRKETQYF
>TRBV27|TRBJ2-1|few|.
TGTGCCAGCATAGGCACCTACAATGAGCAGTTCTTC
CASIGTYNEQFF
>TRBV6-5|TRBJ2-2|.|.
TGTGCCAGCAGATTTAGTACCGGGGAGCTGTTTTTT
CASRFSTGELFF
>TRBV7-2|TRBJ2-7|.|TRBD2
TGTGCCAGCAGCTTAGTCGGACTAGCGCTCTTCTACGAGCAGTACTTC
CASSLVGLALFYEQYF
>TRBV29-1|TRBJ2-1|.|.
TGCAGCGGGGGGTACAAGGATTCAATTTTCTTC
CSGGYKDSIFF
>TRBV2|TRBJ2-1|.|.
TGTGCCAGCAGTGTTAGACCTATTACAAGCTCCTACAATGAGCAGTTCTTC
CASSVRPITSSYNEQFF
>TRBV19|TRBJ1-5|.|TRBD1
TGTGCCAGTAGTAGGGACAGGGTGGGCAATCAGCCCCAGCATTTT
CASSRDRVGNQPQHF
>TRBV5-1|TRBJ1-2|.|.
TGCGCCAGCAGCCCGGGACACTATGGCTACACCTTC
CASSPGHYGYTF
>TRBV14|TRBJ1-1|few|.
TGTGCCAGCAGCCCACATGGCGTGCGGACTGAAGCTTTCTTT
CASSPHGVRTEAFF
>TRBV5-1|TRBJ2-5|.|TRBD1
TGCGCCAGCAGCTTGGCCGGACAGGGGAGTGTTGAGACCCAGTACTTC
CASSLAGQGSVETQYF
>TRBV5-4|TRBJ2-5|.|TRBD1
TGTGCCAGCAGCTTTGTGGACAGGGAGGAGACCCAGTACTTC
CASSFVDREETQYF
>TRBV18|TRBJ2-7|.|TRBD1
TGTGCCAGCTCACCACCGACAGGGGGTACGTACGAGCAGTACTTC
CASSPPTGGTYEQYF
>TRBV11-3|TRBJ2-5|.|TRBD2
TGTGCCAGCAGCCCCGGGACTAGCGGACAAGAGACCCAGTACTTC
CASSPGTSGQETQYF
>TRBV30|TRBJ1-2|few|.
TGTGCCTGGATAGGGCGGACAGACTATGGCTACACCTTC
CAWIGRTDYGYTF
>TRBV28|TRBJ1-1|.|TRBD1
TGTGCCAGCAGTTTGCCGGGACAGGGGGCGGACACTGAAGCTTTCTTT
CASSLPGQGADTEAFF
>TRBV30|TRBJ2-1|once|TRBD1
TGTGCCTGGATTGGGACAGGGATTTACAATGAGCAGTTCTTC
CAWIGTGIYNEQFF
>TRBV4-1|TRBJ2-7|.|TRBD2
TGCGCCAGCAGCCAAGATATCAGCGGGAACTCCTACGAGCAGTACTTC
CASSQDISGNSYEQYF
>TRBV7-9|TRBJ1-4|.|.
TGTGCCAGCAGCTTAGATCAGAGGGTAGAAGAAAAACTGTTTTTT
CASSLDQRVEEKLFF
>TRBV27|TRBJ2-1|.|.
TGTGCCAGCAGTCTCACAGGGCCATCCTACAATGAGCAGTTCTTC
CASSLTGPSYNEQFF
>TRBV5-1|TRBJ2-2|.|TRBD2
TGCGCCAGCAGCCGGCCCCGGCTAGCGGGAGCAGTCGGGGAGCTGTTTTTT
CASSRPRLAGAVGELFF
>TRBV15|TRBJ1-1|.|.
TGTGCCACCGCGGGCAGGGGACTCCCCGGCGGAGCTTTCTTT
CATAGRGLPGGAFF
>TRBV5-4|TRBJ2-1|few|TRBD1
TGTGCCAGCAGCTTGGCCAGGGGGCTGAATGAGCAGTTCTTC
CASSLARGLNEQFF
>TRBV5-1|TRBJ2-3|.|TRBD2
TGCGCCAGCAGCTACCGGACTAGCGCGAGCACAGATACGCAGTATTTT
CASSYRTSASTDTQYF
>TRBV9|TRBJ1-5|.|.
TGTGCCAGCAGCGTGGATACCACCAATCAGCCCCAGCATTTT
CASSVDTTNQPQHF
>TRBV6-5|TRBJ2-1|.|.
TGTGCCAGCAAACGGGAGAGCTCCTACAATGAGCAGTTCTTC
CASKRESSYNEQFF
>TRBV19|TRBJ2-5|.|.
TGTGCCAGTAGTATCGCAGGGAGCGAAGAGACCCAGTACTTC
CASSIAGSEETQYF
>TRBV6-6|TRBJ2-7|.|.
TGTGCCAGCAGTTACTCGGGGGCAATCTACGAGCAGTACTTC
CASSYSGAIYEQYF
>TRBV5-6|TRBJ2-7|.|TRBD2
TGTGCCAGCAGCCAAGGACTAGCGGGAGCCCCCTACGAGCAGTACTTC
CASSQGLAGAPYEQYF
>TRBV27|TRBJ1-3|.|.
TGTGCCAGCAGAGGAGACAGTCAACGAAACACCATATATTTT
CASRGDSQRNTIYF